These 7 T cell receptor beta chains were sequenced from one sample in a study of T cells in localized non-small cell lung cancer. The table came from immunoSEQ multiplex PCR; TCRdb's copy has only in-frame clones and leaves some out. The profile shows roughly 39,000 clones, around 86% of them singletons. The sample was peripheral blood, taken before any cancer treatment. Receptor source: a man aged 18-55 years with stage I lung adenocarcinoma.

This chain uses TRBV4-2 with TRBJ2-3; possible D gene TRBD2, 6 bases. This CDR3 spans 19 amino acids. The germline gives CDR1 LGHNA, CDR2 YNFKEQ. V was trimmed by 4 bases and J by 6 bases, leaving 29 bases between them. As DNA, the CDR3 is TGTGCCAGCAGCCCTTCCACCAGGTCCCAGCGGGCCCCTTCGGATACGCAGTATTTT. Protein: CASSPSTRSQRAPSDTQYF.

The sample holds a few counts of this clone. The chain links TRBV2 to TRBJ1-2; D not resolved. Germline lookup yields CDR1 SNHLY and CDR2 FYNNEI. V was shortened by 5 bases and J by 5 bases, with 9 bases between the two germline ends. The CDR3 is 12 residues long. The DNA of the CDR3 is TGTGCCAGCAGTCAGACGGGTTATGGCTACACCTTC. It is translated as CASSQTGYGYTF.

This clone has more than one count but fewer than ten. This chain uses TRBV6-1 with TRBJ1-2; 8 nucleotides agree with TRBD1. This CDR3 region has 13 residues. The germline CDR1 and CDR2 sequences are MNHNS and SASEGT. The J segment lost 8 bases and the V segment lost 6 bases, leaving 8 bases of the junction unmatched. The CDR3: CASREDRDLGYTF. CDR3 coding DNA: TGTGCCAGCAGGGAGGACAGGGATTTGGGCTACACCTTC.

The chain uses TRBV5-1 and TRBJ1-1; possibly TRBD1 for D (5 bases). This CDR3 contains 14 residues. V was cut by 0 bases and J by 4 bases, with 10 bases left in between. CDR1 and CDR2 from the germline V gene are SGHRS and YFSETQ. This chain's CDR3 is CASSLEQGSTEAFF. The CDR3 nucleotides are TGCGCCAGCAGCTTGGAGCAGGGCAGCACTGAAGCTTTCTTT. Full variable domain (missing parts from reference TRBV5-1 and TRBJ1-1): KAGVTQTPRYLIKTRGQQVTLSCSPISGHRSVSWYQQTPGQGLQFLFEYFSETQRNKGNFPGRFSGRQFSNSRSEMNVSTLELGDSALYLCASSLEQGSTEAFFGQGTRLTVV.

The V gene is TRBV7-2, the J gene TRBJ1-5, with D uncertain. Trimming left V 1 base short and J 9 bases short, with 7 bases between. Per the germline V gene, CDR1 is SGHTA and CDR2 is FQGNSA. The CDR3 runs 12 residues. The DNA of the CDR3 is TGTGCCAGCAGCTTAGAGCTTGGGCCCCAGCATTTT. It codes for CASSLELGPQHF.

V and J are TRBV6-6 and TRBJ2-1, with 10 bases lining up with TRBD2. V shed 9 bases and J 7 bases; nucleotides not matched to a gene: 12. In germline, CDR1 is MNHNY, CDR2 SVGAGI (reference sequence). CDR3 length: 15 residues. The CDR3 DNA follows: TGTGCCAGTCATCACACCGGGACTAGCGCAAATGAGCAGTTCTTC. Translating it yields CASHHTGTSANEQFF.

The V call is TRBV7-2, the J call TRBJ1-4; D is undetermined. The germline CDR1 and CDR2 sequences are SGHTA and FQGNSA. The CDR3 is 16 residues long. Trimming removed 5 bases from V and 0 bases from J, with 13 bases in between. For the CDR3, the DNA is TGTGCCAGCAGCAGAGGCCCGACAACAACTAATGAAAAACTGTTTTTT. Translating gives CASSRGPTTTNEKLFF.